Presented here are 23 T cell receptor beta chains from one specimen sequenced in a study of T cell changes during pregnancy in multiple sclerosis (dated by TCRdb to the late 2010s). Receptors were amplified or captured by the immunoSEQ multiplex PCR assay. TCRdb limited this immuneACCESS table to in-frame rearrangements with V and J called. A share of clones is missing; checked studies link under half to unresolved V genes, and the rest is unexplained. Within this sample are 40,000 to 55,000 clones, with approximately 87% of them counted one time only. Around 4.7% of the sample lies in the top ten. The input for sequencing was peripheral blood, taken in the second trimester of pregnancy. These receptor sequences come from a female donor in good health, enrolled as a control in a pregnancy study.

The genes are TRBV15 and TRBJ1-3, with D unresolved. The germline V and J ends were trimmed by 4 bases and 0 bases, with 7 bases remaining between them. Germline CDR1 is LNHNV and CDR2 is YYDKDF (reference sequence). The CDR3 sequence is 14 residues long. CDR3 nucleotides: TGTGCCACCAGCACCGGTATCTCTGGAAACACCATATATTTT. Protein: CATSTGISGNTIYF. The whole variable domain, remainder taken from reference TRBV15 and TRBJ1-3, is DAMVIQNPRYQVTQFGKPVTLSCSQTLNHNVMYWYQQKSSQAPKLLFHYYDKDFNNEADTPDNFQSRRPNTSFCFLDIRSPGLGDTAMYLCATSTGISGNTIYFGEGSWLTVV.

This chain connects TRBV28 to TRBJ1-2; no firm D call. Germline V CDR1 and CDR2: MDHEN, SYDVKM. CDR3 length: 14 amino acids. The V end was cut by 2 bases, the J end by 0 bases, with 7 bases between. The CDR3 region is CASSLRQTNYGYTF. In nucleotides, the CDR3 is TGTGCCAGCAGTTTACGCCAGACTAACTATGGCTACACCTTC.

The CDR3 sequence: CASSLQGLATNEKLFF. The CDR3 bases are TGTGCCAGCAGCCTACAGGGGCTTGCAACTAATGAAAAACTGTTTTTT. The J gene is TRBJ1-4, the V gene TRBV7-9; 7 bases agree with TRBD1. The CDR3 extends over 16 amino acids. The V gene end was trimmed by 5 bases and the J gene end by 0 bases; junction bases not matched to a gene: 6. Germline lookup yields CDR1 SEHNR and CDR2 FQNEAQ (reference sequence).

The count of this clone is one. The DNA for the CDR3 is TGTGCCAGCAGTCCTGGACTAGCGGGAGTGAATGAGCAGTTCTTC. This gives the protein CASSPGLAGVNEQFF. The rearrangement uses TRBV27 and TRBJ2-1; TRBD2 matches at 13 bases. There are 15 residues in the CDR3. Germline CDR1 and CDR2: MNHEY and SMNVEV (reference sequence). V shed 5 bases, J shed 7 bases, and the junction held 5 bases outside the gene matches.

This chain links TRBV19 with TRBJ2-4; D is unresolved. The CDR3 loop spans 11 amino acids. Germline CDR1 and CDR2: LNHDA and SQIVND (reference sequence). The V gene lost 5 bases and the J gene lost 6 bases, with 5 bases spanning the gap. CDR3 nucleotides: TGTGCCAGTAGTCACGGAAACATTCAGTACTTC. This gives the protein CASSHGNIQYF.

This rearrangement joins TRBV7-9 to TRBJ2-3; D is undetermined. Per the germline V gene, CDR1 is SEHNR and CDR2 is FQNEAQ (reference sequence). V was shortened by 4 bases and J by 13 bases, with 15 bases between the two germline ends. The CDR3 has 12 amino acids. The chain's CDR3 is CASSSRMSVEYF. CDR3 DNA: TGTGCCAGCAGCTCTAGAATGTCCGTTGAGTATTTT.

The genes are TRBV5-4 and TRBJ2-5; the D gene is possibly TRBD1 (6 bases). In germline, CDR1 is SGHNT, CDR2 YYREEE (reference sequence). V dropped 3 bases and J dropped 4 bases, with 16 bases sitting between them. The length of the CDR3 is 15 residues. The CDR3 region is CASSWGQGGGETQYF. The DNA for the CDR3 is TGTGCCAGCAGCTGGGGGCAGGGCGGAGGAGAGACCCAGTACTTC.

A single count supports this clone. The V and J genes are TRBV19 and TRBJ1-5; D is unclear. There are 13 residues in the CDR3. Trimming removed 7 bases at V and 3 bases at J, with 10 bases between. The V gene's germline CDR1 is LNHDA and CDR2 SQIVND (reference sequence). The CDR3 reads CASKFGLNQPQHF. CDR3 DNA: TGTGCCAGTAAGTTCGGTCTCAATCAGCCCCAGCATTTT.

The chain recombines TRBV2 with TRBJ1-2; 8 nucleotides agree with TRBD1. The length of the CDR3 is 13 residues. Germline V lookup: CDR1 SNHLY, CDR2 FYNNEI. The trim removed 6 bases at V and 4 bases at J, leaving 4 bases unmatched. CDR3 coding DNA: TGTGCCAGCAGGGGACAGGATATCTATGGCTACACCTTC. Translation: CASRGQDIYGYTF.

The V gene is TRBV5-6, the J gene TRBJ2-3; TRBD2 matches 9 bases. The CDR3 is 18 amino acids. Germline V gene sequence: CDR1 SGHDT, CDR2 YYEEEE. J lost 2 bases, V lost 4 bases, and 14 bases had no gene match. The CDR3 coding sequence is TGTGCCAGCAGCCCGCTGGGGGCGGGAGGGCCCGACACAGATACGCAGTATTTT. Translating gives CASSPLGAGGPDTDTQYF.

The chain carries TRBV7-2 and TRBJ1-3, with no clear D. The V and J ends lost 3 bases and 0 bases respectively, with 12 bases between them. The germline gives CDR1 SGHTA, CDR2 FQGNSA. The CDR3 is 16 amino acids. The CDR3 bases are TGTGCCAGCAGCTTTAATCGGGGTAACTCTGGAAACACCATATATTTT. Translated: CASSFNRGNSGNTIYF.

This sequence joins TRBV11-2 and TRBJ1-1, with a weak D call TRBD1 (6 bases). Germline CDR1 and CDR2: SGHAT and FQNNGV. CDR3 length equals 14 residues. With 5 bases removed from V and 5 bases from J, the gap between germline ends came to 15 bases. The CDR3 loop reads CASSARAQGTEAFF. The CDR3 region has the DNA TGTGCCAGCAGCGCCAGGGCCCAGGGGACTGAAGCTTTCTTT.

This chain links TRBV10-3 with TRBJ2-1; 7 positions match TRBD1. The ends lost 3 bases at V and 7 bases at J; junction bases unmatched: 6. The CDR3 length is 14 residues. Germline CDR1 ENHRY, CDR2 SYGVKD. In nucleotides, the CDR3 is TGTGCCATCAGTGATACCCAGGGGGTGAATGAGCAGTTCTTC. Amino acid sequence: CAISDTQGVNEQFF.

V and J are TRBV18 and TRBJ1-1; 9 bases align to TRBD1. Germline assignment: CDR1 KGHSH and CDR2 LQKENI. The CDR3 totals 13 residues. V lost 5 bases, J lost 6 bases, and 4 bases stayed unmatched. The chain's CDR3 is CASSARDRAEAFF. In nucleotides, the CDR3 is TGTGCCAGCTCAGCCCGGGACAGGGCTGAAGCTTTCTTT.

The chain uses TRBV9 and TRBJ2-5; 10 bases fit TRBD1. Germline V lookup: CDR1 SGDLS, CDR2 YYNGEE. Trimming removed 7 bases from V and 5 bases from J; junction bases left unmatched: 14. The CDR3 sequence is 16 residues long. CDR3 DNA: TGTGCCAGCGGCCCCTTCGGGACAGGGGTTTTGGAGACCCAGTACTTC. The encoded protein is CASGPFGTGVLETQYF.

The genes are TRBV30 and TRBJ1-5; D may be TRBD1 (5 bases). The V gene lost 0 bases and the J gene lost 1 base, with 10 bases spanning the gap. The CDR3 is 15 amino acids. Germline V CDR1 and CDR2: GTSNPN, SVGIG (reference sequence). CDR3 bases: TGTGCCTGGAGTGTATGGGGGGGGAGCAATCAGCCCCAGCATTTT. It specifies CAWSVWGGSNQPQHF.

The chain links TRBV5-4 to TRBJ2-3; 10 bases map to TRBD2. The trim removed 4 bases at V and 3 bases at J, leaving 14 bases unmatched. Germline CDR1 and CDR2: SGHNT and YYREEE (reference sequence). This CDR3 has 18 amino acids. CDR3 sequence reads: CASSRGEKLAGVTDTQYF. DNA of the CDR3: TGTGCCAGCAGCCGGGGTGAGAAGCTAGCGGGAGTTACAGATACGCAGTATTTT.

CDR3: CASSIRGVNTGELFF. The DNA for the CDR3 is TGTGCCAGCAGTATACGGGGGGTGAACACCGGGGAGCTGTTTTTT. The rearrangement joins TRBV6-5 to TRBJ2-2; 7 bases agree with TRBD2. CDR1 and CDR2 from the germline V gene are MNHEY and SVGAGI. The CDR3 extends over 15 amino acids. Trimming cost V 5 bases and J 1 base; bases outside gene matches: 4.

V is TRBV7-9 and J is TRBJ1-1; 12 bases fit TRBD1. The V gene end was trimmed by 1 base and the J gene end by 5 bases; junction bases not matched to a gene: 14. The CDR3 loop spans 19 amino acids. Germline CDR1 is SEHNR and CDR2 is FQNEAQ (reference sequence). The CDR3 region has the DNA TGTGCCAGCAGCTTAGAGGGATGGGGGACAGGGGGCGTTTTGACTGAAGCTTTCTTT. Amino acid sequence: CASSLEGWGTGGVLTEAFF.

CDR3 region: CAWSPGGKNIQYF. CDR3 DNA sequence: TGTGCCTGGAGTCCAGGGGGAAAAAACATTCAGTACTTC. The chain is built from TRBV30 and TRBJ2-4; TRBD1 agrees at 7 bases. Per the germline V gene, CDR1 is GTSNPN and CDR2 is SVGIG (reference sequence). This CDR3 contains 13 residues. V shed 2 bases, J shed 4 bases, and the junction held 2 bases outside the gene matches.

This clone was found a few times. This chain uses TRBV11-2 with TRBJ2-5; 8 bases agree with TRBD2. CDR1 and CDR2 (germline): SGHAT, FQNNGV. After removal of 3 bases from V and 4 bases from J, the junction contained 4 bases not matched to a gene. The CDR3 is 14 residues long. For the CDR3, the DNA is TGTGCCAGCAGCTTGGGTGCGGGAGGAGAGACCCAGTACTTC. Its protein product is CASSLGAGGETQYF. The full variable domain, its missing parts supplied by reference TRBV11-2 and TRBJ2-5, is EAGVAQSPRYKIIEKRQSVAFWCNPISGHATLYWYQQILGQGPKLLIQFQNNGVVDDSQLPKDRFSAERLKGVDSTLKIQPAKLEDSAVYLCASSLGAGGETQYFGPGTRLLVL.

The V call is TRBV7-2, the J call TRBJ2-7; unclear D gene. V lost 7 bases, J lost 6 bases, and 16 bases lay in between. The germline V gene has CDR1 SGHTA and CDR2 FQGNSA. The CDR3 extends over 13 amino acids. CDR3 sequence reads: CASTGPGDGEQYF. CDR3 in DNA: TGTGCCAGCACCGGCCCTGGAGATGGCGAGCAGTACTTC.

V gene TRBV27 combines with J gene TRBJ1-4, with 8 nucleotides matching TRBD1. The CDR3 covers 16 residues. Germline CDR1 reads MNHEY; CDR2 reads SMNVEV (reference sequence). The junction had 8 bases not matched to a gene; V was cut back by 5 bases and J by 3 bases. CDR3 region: CASSPTPGQANEKLFF. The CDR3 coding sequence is TGTGCCAGCAGTCCAACCCCGGGACAGGCTAATGAAAAACTGTTTTTT.